Given below is one T cell receptor (beta chain) in context. Its specificity is unknown. The PCR employed 60 Vbeta primers together with 13 Jbeta primers. The protocol was immunoSEQ multiplex PCR, while the TCRdb copy is restricted to in-frame clones and leaves out a portion. Among about 140,000 clones listed, over 75% were seen once. The data derive from a study of cytomegalovirus exposure and HLA in healthy donors. Study results and caveats: The productive fraction for most TCR beta V segments was about 87% or about 30% in an earlier analysis. Researchers had no immune exposure information except CMV serostatus available. A later analysis linked 15,000 to 20,000 TCR beta sequences to HLA alleles at 0.05 false discovery rate.

The V gene's germline CDR1 is SQVTM and CDR2 ANQGSEA. This CDR3 contains 14 residues. V lost 4 bases and J lost 4, with 14 bases in between. The donors gave bone marrow, and they were healthy. The source material was PBMCs. The TCR originated in a female donor in good health and CMV-seronegative. The chain carries TRBV29-1 and TRBJ2-1; perhaps TRBD1 as D (6 bases). CDR3 DNA: TGCAGCGTTGGTGGGCAGGGGCCGTACAATGAGCAGTTCTTC. Amino acids: CSVGGQGPYNEQFF.